Shown below are 2 T cell receptor beta chains from a single sample sequenced in a study of identical twins. TCRdb recomputed calls from the 5' RACE reads with MiXCR, one row per CDR3 protein. This sample has fewer than 650,000 distinct CDR3 sequences, with 9.6% found just once. The same sample was also studied in work on yellow fever vaccine responses in identical twins.

The sample was PBMCs. All receptors come from a woman aged 18-30 years in good health.

This clonotype was detected only a few times. This sequence joins TRBV29-1 and TRBJ1-1; no reliable D call. Trimming took 1 base from V and 2 from J, leaving 11 bases between them. This CDR3 is 14 amino acids long. Germline-derived CDR1 and CDR2 are SQVTM and ANQGSEA. CDR3 sequence reads: CSVEAGLFNTEAFF. The DNA for the CDR3 is TGCAGCGTTGAAGCGGGCCTTTTCAACACTGAAGCTTTCTTT.

The rearrangement links TRBV18 to TRBJ2-7; D not resolved. Germline values: CDR1 KGHSH, CDR2 LQKENI. This CDR3 is built from 12 residues. V lost 0 bases to trimming and J lost 6 bases, with 6 bases between them. CDR3 residues: CASSPPIGEQYF. CDR3 in DNA: TGTGCCAGCTCACCACCGATCGGCGAGCAGTACTTC.